This record covers a single T cell receptor beta chain. Its binding antigen is unknown. No base quality values were provided; no much bigger clone lies one nucleotide off. This record belongs to a study of Ad26.COV2.S vaccination and SARS-CoV-2 variants (dated by TCRdb to the early 2020s). A note on the overall study: Donors in the vaccine arm were drawn from COV1001, a phase I-IIa trial of Ad26.COV2.S in healthy adults that was multicentre, randomized, double-blind and placebo-controlled. TCRbeta repertoire sequencing served as the tool for gauging how specific and how broad the SARS-CoV-2-reactive T cell receptors were following Ad26.COV2.S vaccination. The TCR-sequenced set comprised about 32 samples: approximately 19 Ad26.COV2.S vaccine recipients, 5 placebo recipients and 8 SARS-CoV-2 convalescent individuals. Blinding of investigators to trial group allocation was maintained during experiments and outcome assessment. Ad26.COV2.S was administered intramuscularly at a dose of 5x10^10 or 1x10^11 viral particles, either as one shot or as two shots given 56 days apart. Participants in the trial were split at random into five groups of five each, receiving low-dose or high-dose Ad26.COV2.S once or twice, or else placebo on both occasions. Beyond this particular receptor, the publication reports: Vaccine and placebo recipients had similar non-spike TCR breadth, a finding consistent with the vaccine containing only spike. Compared with placebo recipients, Ad26.COV2.S recipients showed higher spike-specific TCR breadth (P = 0.0014). After vaccination, substantial breadth of spike-specific CD8+ and CD4+ T cell responses was reported. The study was not powered for comparison of responses between vaccine doses or regimens. It was noted by the authors that total T cell responses may have been underestimated by the TCR breadth and depth analyses.

Trimming costs V 2 bases and J 4 bases, and their ends lie 9 bases apart. Taken from the germline V gene (reference sequence), the CDR1 and CDR2 loops are LNHDA and SQIVND. The CDR3 sequence holds 14 residues, the cysteine and phenylalanine included. The retained sequence is limited to the CDR3, 42 bases, with the frame set at the first base. The immunoSEQ Assay was the method used to sequence TCRbeta CDR3 regions. After extraction, genomic DNA underwent amplification by bias-controlled multiplex PCR, followed by high-throughput sequencing. The paper's processing steps were these. To quantify the absolute abundance of every unique TCRbeta CDR3 region, sequences were collapsed and filtered. Usable DNA was measured by amplifying reference genes present in all nucleated cells, and TCRbeta template counts were normalized to that usable DNA to estimate T cell fraction. Repertoire TCRs were annotated as SARS-CoV-2-specific when V gene, CDR3 amino acid sequence and J gene were exactly matched to a known reactive TCR set. MIRA supplied the reference SARS-CoV-2 TCR set, which was filtered for enrichment in COVID-19-positive ImmuneCODE repertoires so that public or cross-reactive TCRs were removed. Drawing on the MIRA antigens, annotated TCRs were analysed further at the level of specific ORF or position within ORF. Depth was the summed frequency of annotated unique rearrangements, while breadth was defined as annotated unique rearrangements over total unique productive rearrangements. Two-sided Wilcoxon rank-sum tests were applied when comparing TCR breadth between groups. Drawn from immuneACCESS, this table holds only the in-frame rearrangements with V and J called that TCRdb kept. Clones are partly lost; checked studies trace under half to an unresolved V gene and leave the rest unexplained. V and J calls and clone size are copied from that table; D and trimming were computed from the DNA. The sample table records about 480,000 clones; approximately 88% of these occur just once. The ten largest make up roughly 13% of the sample.

What this sample's treatment or condition label stands for: roughly 20 received Ad26.COV2.S at low or high dose, single or two shots; about five received placebo; per-sample allocation not given. Repertoires of vaccine and placebo recipients were sequenced from samples collected on day 63 after the first injection. Cohort 1b enrolled 25 adults aged 18-55 years at a single site in Boston, USA, between 29 July and 7 August 2020. Ad26.COV2.S consisted of a replication-incompetent adenovirus type 26 vector by which a prefusion-stabilized SARS-CoV-2 spike protein from the original Wuhan strain was expressed.

Sequencing used peripheral blood, obtained in a trial of Ad26.COV2.S vaccine versus placebo. This TCR came from a person aged 18 to 65 who received the Ad26.COV2.S COVID-19 vaccine or a placebo. The chain is encoded by TRBV19 joined to TRBJ1-5; the D segment could be TRBD1, given 5 matching bases. The CDR3 region: CASSISTGNQPQHF. The DNA reads as follows: TGTGCCAGTAGTATATCTACAGGTAATCAGCCCCAGCATTTT.